Listed below are T cell receptor beta chains from one sample, sequenced in a study of T cells after yellow fever vaccination. TCRdb called the 5' RACE reads again in MiXCR, with one record for every CDR3 protein. Of about 49,000 distinct CDR3 sequences detected, 7.4% appear once; the ten largest clones hold around 28%. The sequencing used CD8+ T cells sorted from PBMCs, collected around 16 days after the first yellow fever vaccination. These receptors were collected from a young man who received the YFV17D yellow fever vaccine. Both conserved end residues are part of each CDR3. The order of the fields is clone size, D gene, J gene, V gene, CDR3 DNA, CDR3 protein. The D gene is left open where the match is weak. Clone size, where shown, is once, few, many, or a class for clones that have expanded.

>many|TRBD2|TRBJ2-3|TRBV12-3/TRBV12-4
TGTGCCGCCGCCGGGGGACTAGTCAAAGATACGCAGTATTTT
CAAAGGLVKDTQYF
>few|NA|TRBJ1-6|TRBV30
TGTGCCTGGACCCTTCCCGTCGGACCCTATAATTCACCCCTCCACTTT
CAWTLPVGPYNSPLHF
>NA|NA|TRBJ2-1|TRBV10-3
TGTGCCATCAGTGGGTCGGGGGTGTTAAACAATGAGCAGTTCTTC
CAISGSGVLNNEQFF
>few|NA|TRBJ2-7|TRBV6-2/TRBV6-3
TGTGCCAGCAGTTACATGGCTTCCTACGAGCAGTACTTC
CASSYMASYEQYF
>many|NA|TRBJ2-1|TRBV7-6
TGTGCCAGCAGCTCCGGGATTTACAATGAGCAGTTCTTC
CASSSGIYNEQFF
>few|NA|TRBJ1-4|TRBV7-2
TGTGCCAGCAGCTCAGGGCTTGTCGGAAAACTGTTTTTT
CASSSGLVGKLFF
>many|NA|TRBJ2-3|TRBV5-6
TGTGCCAGCAGCTTGGATGGGGGAGGCACAGATACGCAGTATTTT
CASSLDGGGTDTQYF
>few|NA|TRBJ1-5|TRBV7-9
TGTGCCAGCAGCGTAGCAGGGGAGGTTAGCAATCAGCCCCAGCATTTT
CASSVAGEVSNQPQHF
>many|NA|TRBJ2-6|TRBV7-6
TGTGCCAGCAGCTTATCAGCGGGCAGTCTCTCTGGGGCCAACGTCCTGACTTTC
CASSLSAGSLSGANVLTF
>many|TRBD2|TRBJ2-5|TRBV19
TGTGCCAGTAGTATCCGGAGCGGGGGGCCGTGGGAGACCCAGTACTTC
CASSIRSGGPWETQYF
>many|NA|TRBJ1-5|TRBV12-3/TRBV12-4
TGTGCCAGCACTTTGGGAGCGTCAGATCAGCCCCAGCATTTT
CASTLGASDQPQHF
>many|NA|TRBJ2-1|TRBV12-3/TRBV12-4
TGTGCCAGCAGCCCCCCCGGGAGCCTCTCCTACAATGAGCAGTTCTTC
CASSPPGSLSYNEQFF
>many|NA|TRBJ1-2|TRBV4-1
TGCGCCAGCAGCTCAGCAGGGATTGAGGGAACTTATGGCTACACCTTC
CASSSAGIEGTYGYTF
>many|TRBD2|TRBJ2-1|TRBV7-9
TGTGCCAGCAGCCCCTTAGCGGGGGAGGTCAACAATGAGCAGTTCTTC
CASSPLAGEVNNEQFF
>many|NA|TRBJ1-5|TRBV12-3/TRBV12-4
TGTGCCAGCAGTGATTACGGGTTTGATCAGCCCCAGCATTTT
CASSDYGFDQPQHF
>many|NA|TRBJ1-6|TRBV19
TGTGCCAGTAGTATTTCGGGAGGTTCACCCCTCCACTTT
CASSISGGSPLHF
>many|TRBD2|TRBJ2-3|TRBV11-2
TGTGCCAGCAGCCACGATAGCGGGATGACAGATACGCAGTATTTT
CASSHDSGMTDTQYF
>many|NA|TRBJ1-1|TRBV7-9
TGTGCCAGCAACTTGGGTGGGACTGAAGCTTTCTTT
CASNLGGTEAFF
>NA|NA|TRBJ1-4|TRBV19
TGTGCCAGTGGGGCCCTTAACCTGCTGAATGAAAAACTGTTTTTT
CASGALNLLNEKLFF
>many|TRBD1|TRBJ2-5|TRBV7-9
TGTGCCAGCAGCTCGACAGGGCGAGAGACCCAGTACTTC
CASSSTGRETQYF
>many|NA|TRBJ2-7|TRBV30
TGTGCCTGGAGTCGATTTGGGTCCCGCTCCTACGAGCAGTACTTC
CAWSRFGSRSYEQYF
>many|NA|TRBJ2-7|TRBV5-5
TGTGCCAGCAGCTGGGCCTACGAGCAGTACTTC
CASSWAYEQYF